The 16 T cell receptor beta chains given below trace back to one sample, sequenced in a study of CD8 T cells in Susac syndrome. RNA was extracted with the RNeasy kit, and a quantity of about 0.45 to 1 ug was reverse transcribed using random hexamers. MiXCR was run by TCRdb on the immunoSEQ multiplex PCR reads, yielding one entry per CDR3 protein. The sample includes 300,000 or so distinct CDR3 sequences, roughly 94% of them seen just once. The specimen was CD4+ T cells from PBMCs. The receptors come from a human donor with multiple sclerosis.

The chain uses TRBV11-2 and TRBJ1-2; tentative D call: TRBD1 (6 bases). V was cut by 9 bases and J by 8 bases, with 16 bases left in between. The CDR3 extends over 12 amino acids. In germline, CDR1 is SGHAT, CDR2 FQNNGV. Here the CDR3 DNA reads TGTGCCAGTTCGGCGGGGGCGCAAGGCTACACCTTC. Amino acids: CASSAGAQGYTF.

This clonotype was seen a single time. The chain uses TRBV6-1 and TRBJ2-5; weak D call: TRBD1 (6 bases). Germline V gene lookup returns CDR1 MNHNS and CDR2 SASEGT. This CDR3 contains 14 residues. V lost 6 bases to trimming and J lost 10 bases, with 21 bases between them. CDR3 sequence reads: CASRPSGTPVGQYF. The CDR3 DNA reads TGTGCCAGCAGACCTTCCGGGACACCGGTTGGCCAGTACTTC.

In DNA, the CDR3 is TGTGCCAGCACCCTGGGACAGGGTAAAGGCTACACCTTC. It encodes CASTLGQGKGYTF. V usage is TRBV6-5 and J usage is TRBJ1-2; 9 bases map to TRBD1. This CDR3 spans 13 amino acids. The germline V gene encodes CDR1 MNHEY and CDR2 SVGAGI. The trim removed 7 bases at V and 8 bases at J, leaving 8 bases unmatched.

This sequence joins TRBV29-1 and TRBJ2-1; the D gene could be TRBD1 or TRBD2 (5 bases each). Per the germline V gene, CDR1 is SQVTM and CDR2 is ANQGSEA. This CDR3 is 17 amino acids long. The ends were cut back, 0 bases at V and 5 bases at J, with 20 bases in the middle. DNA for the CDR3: TGCAGCGTTGAAGACCCCGGGGCAGGGAATTTCAACAATGAGCAGTTCTTC. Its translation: CSVEDPGAGNFNNEQFF.

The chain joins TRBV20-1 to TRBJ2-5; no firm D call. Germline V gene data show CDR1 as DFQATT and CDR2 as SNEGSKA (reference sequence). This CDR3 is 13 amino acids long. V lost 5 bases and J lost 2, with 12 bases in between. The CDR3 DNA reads TGCAGTGCTCCTCGGACGCCTCAAGAGACCCAGTACTTC. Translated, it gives CSAPRTPQETQYF.

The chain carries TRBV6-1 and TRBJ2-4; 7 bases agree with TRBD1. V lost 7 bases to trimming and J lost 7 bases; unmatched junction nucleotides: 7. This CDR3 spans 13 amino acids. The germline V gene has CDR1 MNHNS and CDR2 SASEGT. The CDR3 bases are TGTGCCAGCATTAACAGGGGCGCGAACATTCAGTACTTC. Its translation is CASINRGANIQYF.

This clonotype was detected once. The CDR3 sequence: CASSFGTNNSPLHF. For the CDR3, the DNA is TGTGCCAGCAGCTTCGGGACTAACAATTCACCCCTCCACTTT. The chain joins TRBV7-3 to TRBJ1-6, with a tentative D call TRBD1 (5 bases). CDR1 is SGHTA, CDR2 FQGTGA, per germline. The CDR3 is 14 residues long. Trimming took off 3 bases at V and 7 bases at J, with 10 bases between the two ends. The full variable domain, completed using reference TRBV7-3 and TRBJ1-6, is GAGVSQTPSNKVTEKGKYVELRCDPISGHTALYWYRQSLGQGPEFLIYFQGTGAADDSGLPNDRFFAVRPEGSVSTLKIQRTERGDSAVYLCASSFGTNNSPLHFGNGTRLTVT.

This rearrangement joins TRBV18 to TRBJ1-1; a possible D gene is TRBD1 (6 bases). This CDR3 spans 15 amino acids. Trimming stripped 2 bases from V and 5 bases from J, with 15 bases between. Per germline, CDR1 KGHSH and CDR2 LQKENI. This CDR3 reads CASSPSWEGETEAFF. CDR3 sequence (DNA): TGTGCCAGCTCACCATCTTGGGAGGGGGAGACTGAAGCTTTCTTT.

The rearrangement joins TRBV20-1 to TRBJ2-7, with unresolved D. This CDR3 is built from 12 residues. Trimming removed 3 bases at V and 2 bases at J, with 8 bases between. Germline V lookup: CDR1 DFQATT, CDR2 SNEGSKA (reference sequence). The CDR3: CSASFIPYEQYF. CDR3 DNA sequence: TGCAGTGCTAGTTTCATACCCTACGAGCAGTACTTC.

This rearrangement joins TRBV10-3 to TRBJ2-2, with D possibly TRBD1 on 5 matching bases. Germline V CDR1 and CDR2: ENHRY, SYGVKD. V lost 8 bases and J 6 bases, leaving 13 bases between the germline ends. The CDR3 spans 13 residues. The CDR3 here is CAIGAVDAGELFF. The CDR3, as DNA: TGTGCCATCGGGGCAGTCGACGCCGGGGAGCTGTTTTTT.

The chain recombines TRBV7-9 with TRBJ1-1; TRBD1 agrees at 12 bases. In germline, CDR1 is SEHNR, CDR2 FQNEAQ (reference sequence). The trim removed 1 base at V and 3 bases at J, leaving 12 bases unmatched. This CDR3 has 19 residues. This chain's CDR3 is CASSLDPRRDRGRDTEAFF. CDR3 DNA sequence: TGTGCCAGCAGCTTAGACCCCAGGCGGGACAGGGGGCGGGACACTGAAGCTTTCTTT.

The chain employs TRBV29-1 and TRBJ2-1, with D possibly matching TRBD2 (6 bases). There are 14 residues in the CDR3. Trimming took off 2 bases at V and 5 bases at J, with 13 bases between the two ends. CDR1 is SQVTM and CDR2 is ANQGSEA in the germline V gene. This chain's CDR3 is CSVELWDSNNEQFF. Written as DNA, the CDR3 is TGCAGCGTTGAACTATGGGACTCAAACAATGAGCAGTTCTTC.

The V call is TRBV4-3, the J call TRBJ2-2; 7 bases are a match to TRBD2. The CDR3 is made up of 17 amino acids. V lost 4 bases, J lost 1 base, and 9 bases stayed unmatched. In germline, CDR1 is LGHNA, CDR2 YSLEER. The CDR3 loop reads CASSPRAGAMNTGELFF. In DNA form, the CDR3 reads TGCGCCAGCAGCCCCCGCGCGGGAGCTATGAACACCGGGGAGCTGTTTTTT.

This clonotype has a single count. The DNA for the CDR3 is TGTGCCAGTAACTTCGGGGGGGACACCGGGGAGCTGTTTTTT. Protein product: CASNFGGDTGELFF. This chain joins TRBV19 and TRBJ2-2; the match to TRBD2 covers 8 bases. The junction had 4 bases not matched to a gene; V was cut back by 7 bases and J by 3 bases. Germline V gene data show CDR1 as LNHDA and CDR2 as SQIVND (reference sequence). The CDR3 sequence is 14 residues long.

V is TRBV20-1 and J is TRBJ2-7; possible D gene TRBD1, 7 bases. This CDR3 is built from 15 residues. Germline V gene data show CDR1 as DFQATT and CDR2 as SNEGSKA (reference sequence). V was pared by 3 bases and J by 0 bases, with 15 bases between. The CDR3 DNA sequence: TGCAGTGCTAGGGAGGGGGCGGCCGGCTCCTACGAGCAGTACTTC. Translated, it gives CSAREGAAGSYEQYF.

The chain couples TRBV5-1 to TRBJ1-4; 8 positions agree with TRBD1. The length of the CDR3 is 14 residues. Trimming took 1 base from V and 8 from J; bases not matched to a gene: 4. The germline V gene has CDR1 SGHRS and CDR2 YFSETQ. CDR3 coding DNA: TGCGCCAGCAGCTTGAGACAGGGGAGCGAAAAACTGTTTTTT. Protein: CASSLRQGSEKLFF.